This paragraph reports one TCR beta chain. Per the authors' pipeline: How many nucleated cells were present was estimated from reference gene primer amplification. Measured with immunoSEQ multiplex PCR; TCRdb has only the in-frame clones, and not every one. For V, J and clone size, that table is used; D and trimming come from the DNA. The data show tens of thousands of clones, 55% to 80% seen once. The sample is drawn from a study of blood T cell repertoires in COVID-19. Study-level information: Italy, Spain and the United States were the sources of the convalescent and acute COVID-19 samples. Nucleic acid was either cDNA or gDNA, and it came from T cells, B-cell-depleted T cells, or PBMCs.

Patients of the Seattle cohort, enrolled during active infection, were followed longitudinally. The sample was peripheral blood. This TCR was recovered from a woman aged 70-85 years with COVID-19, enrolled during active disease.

This CDR3 is CASSPQLPNEQFF. Here the CDR3 DNA reads TGTGCCAGCAGCCCTCAACTCCCCAATGAGCAGTTCTTC. The chain employs TRBV5-5 and TRBJ2-1; unclear D gene. The germline gives CDR1 SGHKS, CDR2 YYEKEE (reference sequence). Trimming took 4 bases from V and 6 from J, leaving 11 bases between them. This CDR3 has 13 residues.